Below, 29 T cell receptor beta chains from the same sample are listed, as sequenced in a study of cytomegalovirus exposure and HLA in healthy donors. PCR used 60 Vbeta primers and 13 Jbeta primers. Assay: immunoSEQ multiplex PCR; the TCRdb copy retains only in-frame clones and omits some. Reported are 100,000 to 150,000 clones; the ten largest clones contain around 2.7%. What was sequenced was PBMCs. These receptors all stem from a young man in good health and CMV-seronegative.

CDR3 sequence reads: CASSLVSAGNTEAFF. CDR3 nucleotide sequence: TGTGCCAGCAGTTTAGTTTCTGCCGGGAACACTGAAGCTTTCTTT. The V call is TRBV27, the J call TRBJ1-1; no clear D gene. V was cut by 2 bases and J by 1 base, with 11 bases left in between. Per the germline V gene, CDR1 is MNHEY and CDR2 is SMNVEV (reference sequence). This CDR3 spans 15 amino acids.

The rearrangement uses TRBV9 and TRBJ2-7; the D gene is possibly TRBD2 (7 bases). This CDR3 comprises 14 residues. Trimming removed 0 bases at V and 7 bases at J, with 14 bases between. Germline V gives CDR1 SGDLS, CDR2 YYNGEE. CDR3 DNA sequence: TGTGCCAGCAGCGTAGGGGGGGGCGGCCAGGAGCAGTACTTC. It codes for CASSVGGGGQEQYF.

The chain recombines TRBV30 with TRBJ1-1; D is possibly TRBD1 (6 bases). Trimming took 1 base from V and 1 from J, leaving 16 bases between them. The CDR3 loop spans 16 amino acids. Germline values: CDR1 GTSNPN, CDR2 SVGIG (reference sequence). The CDR3 here is CAWSGGRRGWNTEAFF. For the CDR3, the DNA is TGTGCCTGGAGTGGTGGCCGCAGGGGTTGGAACACTGAAGCTTTCTTT.

The chain is built from TRBV29-1 and TRBJ2-7; possible D gene TRBD2, 6 bases. The V gene lost 7 bases and the J gene lost 0 bases, with 10 bases spanning the gap. Germline assignment: CDR1 SQVTM and CDR2 ANQGSEA. The CDR3 spans 12 residues. The CDR3, as DNA: TGCAGCGCTCAGACTAGCTCCTACGAGCAGTACTTC. This codes for CSAQTSSYEQYF.

This rearrangement joins TRBV7-9 to TRBJ2-1; 7 nucleotides line up with TRBD2. With 1 base clipped from V and 2 bases from J, the junction kept 2 bases outside the gene matches. Per germline, CDR1 SEHNR and CDR2 FQNEAQ (reference sequence). The length of the CDR3 is 15 residues. The CDR3: CASSLVGGTYNEQFF. CDR3 sequence (DNA): TGTGCCAGCAGCTTAGTGGGGGGGACCTACAATGAGCAGTTCTTC.

The chain employs TRBV5-8 and TRBJ2-1, with D uncertain. CDR1 is SGHTS, CDR2 YDEGEE, per germline. The CDR3 loop spans 13 amino acids. Deletions cut 1 base from V and 4 bases from J, with 6 bases between. CDR3 coding DNA: TGTGCCAGCAGCTTGACAGATTACAATGAGCAGTTCTTC. Translation: CASSLTDYNEQFF. The full variable domain, its missing parts supplied by reference TRBV5-8 and TRBJ2-1, is EAGVTQSPTHLIKTRGQQATLRCSPISGHTSVYWYQQALGLGLQFLLWYDEGEERNRGNFPPRFSGRQFPNYSSELNVNALELEDSALYLCASSLTDYNEQFFGPGTRLTVL.

The rearrangement uses TRBV5-1 and TRBJ2-6; D unresolved. Trimming took off 6 bases at V and 0 bases at J, with 4 bases between the two ends. This CDR3 region has 13 residues. From germline, CDR1 is SGHRS and CDR2 YFSETQ. The CDR3 region is CASILSGANVLTF. The CDR3, as DNA: TGCGCCAGCATCCTCTCTGGGGCCAACGTCCTGACTTTC.

The chain is built from TRBV2 and TRBJ2-5, with a possible D match to TRBD1 (5 bases). The V end was cut by 6 bases, the J end by 1 base, with 15 bases between. The CDR3 consists of 15 residues. Germline V gene lookup returns CDR1 SNHLY and CDR2 FYNNEI. The CDR3 sequence is CASSRLFDSQETQYF. In DNA, the CDR3 is TGTGCCAGCAGCCGCCTTTTCGACAGCCAAGAGACCCAGTACTTC.

The chain recombines TRBV6-6 with TRBJ2-1; 10 nucleotides agree with TRBD1. This CDR3 has 16 residues. J gave up 7 bases and V 2 bases, and 8 bases lay outside the gene matches. Germline V gene lookup returns CDR1 MNHNY and CDR2 SVGAGI (reference sequence). The CDR3 region has the DNA TGTGCCAGCAGTTACCGGGGGGACAGGGGACTTAATGAGCAGTTCTTC. Its translation is CASSYRGDRGLNEQFF.

The chain joins TRBV28 to TRBJ1-2; 7 bases map to TRBD1. CDR3 length equals 16 residues. V trimming: 6 bases; J trimming: 4 bases; junction bases outside the gene matches: 14. CDR1 MDHEN and CDR2 SYDVKM come from the germline V gene. Here the CDR3 reads CASRSGQTGYGYGYTF. CDR3 nucleotide sequence: TGTGCCAGCAGGTCGGGACAGACCGGCTACGGCTATGGCTACACCTTC.

The CDR3 spells CATSRDRTVRQPQHF. The CDR3, as DNA: TGTGCCACCAGCAGAGATCGGACAGTGCGACAGCCCCAGCATTTT. V gene TRBV15 combines with J gene TRBJ1-5, with a possible D match to TRBD1 (6 bases). V gave up 0 bases and J gave up 7 bases, with 13 bases separating them. Germline values: CDR1 LNHNV, CDR2 YYDKDF (reference sequence). The CDR3 is 15 residues long.

V and J are TRBV27 and TRBJ2-5; TRBD1 matches at 7 bases. The CDR3 has 13 residues. Germline V gives CDR1 MNHEY, CDR2 SMNVEV (reference sequence). V was pared by 2 bases and J by 3 bases, with 0 bases of the junction left unmatched. The CDR3 DNA follows: TGTGCCAGCAGTTTAACAGGGGAAGAGACCCAGTACTTC. Translation gives CASSLTGEETQYF.

The chain combines TRBV6-6 with TRBJ2-2; 7 bases fit TRBD1. Looked up from germline, CDR1 is MNHNY and CDR2 is SVGAGI (reference sequence). With 6 bases clipped from V and 1 base from J, the junction kept 8 bases outside the gene matches. The CDR3 runs to 16 residues. The CDR3: CASRPRGRQNTGELFF. CDR3 in DNA: TGTGCCAGCAGGCCTAGGGGGCGGCAGAACACCGGGGAGCTGTTTTTT.

The V gene is TRBV7-9, the J gene TRBJ2-1; 9 bases are shared with TRBD2. This CDR3 has 16 residues. The germline CDR1 and CDR2 sequences are SEHNR and FQNEAQ (reference sequence). J was trimmed by 9 bases and V by 1 base; bases with no gene match: 10. The CDR3 reads CASSLGSGGRGVEQFF. The CDR3 region has the DNA TGTGCCAGCAGCTTAGGGTCCGGCGGGAGGGGGGTTGAGCAGTTCTTC.

The rearrangement links TRBV18 to TRBJ1-1; D may be TRBD1 (5 bases). V was trimmed by 3 bases and J by 1 base, leaving 15 bases between them. CDR3 length: 16 residues. The germline V gene encodes CDR1 KGHSH and CDR2 LQKENI. This chain's CDR3 is CASSPSRAGGNTEAFF. CDR3 DNA sequence: TGTGCCAGCTCACCGAGCAGGGCGGGAGGGAACACTGAAGCTTTCTTT.

This sequence joins TRBV4-3 and TRBJ2-7; 8 bases map to TRBD1. This CDR3 is built from 16 residues. CDR1 and CDR2 from the germline V gene are LGHNA and YSLEER. V shed 0 bases and J 5 bases; nucleotides not matched to a gene: 9. The CDR3 DNA follows: TGCGCCAGCAGCCAAGATGGAAGACAGGGGCTCAACGAGCAGTACTTC. As protein: CASSQDGRQGLNEQYF.

The chain joins TRBV10-3 to TRBJ1-2; a weak D match, TRBD1 (5 bases). The germline V and J ends were trimmed by 4 bases and 0 bases, with 9 bases remaining between them. This CDR3 is built from 14 residues. The germline V gene encodes CDR1 ENHRY and CDR2 SYGVKD. The CDR3 DNA reads as TGTGCCATCAGTGGACAGAGCCCTAACTATGGCTACACCTTC. Protein product: CAISGQSPNYGYTF.

CDR3 nucleotide sequence: TGTGCCAGCAGCCCCAGGGGTTGGTCCTACGAGCAGTACTTC. It specifies CASSPRGWSYEQYF. The rearrangement links TRBV5-5 to TRBJ2-7; tentative D call: TRBD1 (6 bases). V was cut by 4 bases and J by 1 base, with 12 bases left in between. The CDR3 is 14 amino acids. Germline V gene sequence: CDR1 SGHKS, CDR2 YYEKEE (reference sequence). Based on the CDR3 plus reference TRBV5-5 and TRBJ2-7, the full variable domain is DAGVTQSPTHLIKTRGQQVTLRCSPISGHKSVSWYQQVLGQGPQFIFQYYEKEERGRGNFPDRFSARQFPNYSSELNVNALLLGDSALYLCASSPRGWSYEQYFGPGTRLTVT.

In terms of frequency, this clone is medium-sized. V gene TRBV4-2 combines with J gene TRBJ2-6; D unclear. CDR3 length: 16 residues. V was trimmed by 0 bases and J by 0 bases, leaving 6 bases between them. In germline, CDR1 is LGHNA, CDR2 YNFKEQ. CDR3 nucleotides: TGTGCCAGCAGCCAAGATAGCACCTCTGGGGCCAACGTCCTGACTTTC. Protein product: CASSQDSTSGANVLTF.

V gene TRBV7-3 combines with J gene TRBJ1-1, with no clear D. The germline V gene encodes CDR1 SGHTA and CDR2 FQGTGA. V shed 5 bases and J shed 3 bases, with 10 bases lying between them. The CDR3 consists of 13 residues. The CDR3 loop is CASSEGGDTEAFF. The CDR3 DNA reads as TGTGCCAGCAGCGAGGGAGGTGACACTGAAGCTTTCTTT.

The CDR3 sequence is CASSLRTGGISEAFF. In nucleotides, the CDR3 is TGTGCCAGCAGTTTAAGGACAGGGGGTATTTCTGAAGCTTTCTTT. The gene calls are TRBV28 and TRBJ1-1; 10 positions agree with TRBD1. Per the germline V gene, CDR1 is MDHEN and CDR2 is SYDVKM. The trim removed 2 bases at V and 6 bases at J, leaving 6 bases unmatched. There are 15 residues in the CDR3.

The J gene is TRBJ2-7, the V gene TRBV5-4; TRBD2 matches 8 bases. CDR3 length: 15 amino acids. V lost 3 bases, J lost 2 bases, and 7 bases stayed unmatched. CDR1 SGHNT and CDR2 YYREEE come from the germline V gene (reference sequence). The CDR3 reads CASSSGGQAAYEQYF. In DNA form, the CDR3 reads TGTGCCAGCAGCTCGGGGGGGCAGGCGGCCTACGAGCAGTACTTC.

The J gene is TRBJ2-5, the V gene TRBV7-2; possible D gene TRBD2, 5 bases. The better agreement between TRBJ2-7 and the DNA end casts doubt on the J call. Germline values: CDR1 SGHTA, CDR2 FQGNSA. The CDR3 runs to 14 residues. The CDR3 loop reads CASRGDQLSYEQYF. DNA for the CDR3: TGTGCCAGCAGGGGAGACCAACTGTCCTACGAGCAGTACTTC.

The genes are TRBV18 and TRBJ1-5; 9 bases agree with TRBD1. This CDR3 is built from 15 residues. J lost 5 bases, V lost 4 bases, and 6 bases had no gene match. CDR1 KGHSH and CDR2 LQKENI come from the germline V gene. The CDR3 sequence: CASSRNTGGDQPQHF. CDR3 DNA sequence: TGTGCCAGCTCACGAAACACAGGGGGCGATCAGCCCCAGCATTTT.

The chain links TRBV19 to TRBJ1-4; the match to TRBD1 covers 8 bases. J lost 5 bases, V lost 6 bases, and 11 bases had no gene match. Per the germline V gene, CDR1 is LNHDA and CDR2 is SQIVND (reference sequence). The CDR3 is made up of 16 amino acids. CDR3 nucleotides: TGTGCCAGTAGCAAAGACAGGGGAACTTCAAATGAAAAACTGTTTTTT. It specifies CASSKDRGTSNEKLFF.

The rearrangement uses TRBV28 and TRBJ2-3, with 8 positions matching TRBD2. J gave up 0 bases and V 6 bases, and 2 bases lay outside the gene matches. This CDR3 spans 14 amino acids. Germline V gene lookup returns CDR1 MDHEN and CDR2 SYDVKM. CDR3 in DNA: TGTGCCAGCAGGCTAGCGGGCAGCACAGATACGCAGTATTTT. Encoded protein: CASRLAGSTDTQYF.

Of note for this clone: The CDR3 ends on some other residue instead of the conserved phenylalanine or tryptophan, so this is likely a read error. The DNA is omitted, as the CDR3 cannot be located on it reliably, and the CDR3 follows TCRdb's listing. The chain links TRBV28 to TRBJ1-1. CDR1 MDHEN and CDR2 SYDVKM come from the germline V gene. 11 amino acids form the CDR3, both terminal residues included. The CDR3 spells CASSLEGNLSV.

The chain joins TRBV28 to TRBJ2-2; perhaps TRBD1 as D (6 bases). Germline V gene data show CDR1 as MDHEN and CDR2 as SYDVKM. This CDR3 contains 16 residues. The V end lost 6 bases, the J end lost 3 bases, and 17 bases lay between the germline ends. The CDR3 DNA sequence: TGTGCCAGCAGGGGTACTCAGGGGTGGTACACCGGGGAGCTGTTTTTT. Translated: CASRGTQGWYTGELFF.

V is TRBV2 and J is TRBJ1-1; 10 nucleotides match TRBD1. Germline V gene lookup returns CDR1 SNHLY and CDR2 FYNNEI. With V trimmed by 8 bases and J by 7 bases, 7 bases remained unmatched. The CDR3 spans 13 residues. The CDR3 reads CASGRQGASEAFF. The DNA of the CDR3 is TGTGCCAGCGGAAGACAGGGGGCTAGTGAAGCTTTCTTT.